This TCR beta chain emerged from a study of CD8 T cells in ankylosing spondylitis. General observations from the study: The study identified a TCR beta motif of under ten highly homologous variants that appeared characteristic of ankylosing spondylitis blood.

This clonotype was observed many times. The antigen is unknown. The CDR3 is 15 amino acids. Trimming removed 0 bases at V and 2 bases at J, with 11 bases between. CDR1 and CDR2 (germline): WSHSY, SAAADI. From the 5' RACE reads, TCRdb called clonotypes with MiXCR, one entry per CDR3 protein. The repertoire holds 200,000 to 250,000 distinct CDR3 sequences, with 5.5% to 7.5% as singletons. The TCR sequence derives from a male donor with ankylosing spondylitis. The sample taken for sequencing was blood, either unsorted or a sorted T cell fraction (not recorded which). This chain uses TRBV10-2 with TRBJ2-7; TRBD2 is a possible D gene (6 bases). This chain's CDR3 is CASSESSGRPYEQYF. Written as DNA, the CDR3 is TGCGCCAGCAGTGAGTCGAGTGGGAGGCCCTACGAGCAGTACTTC.